This entry features one T cell receptor (beta chain) sequence. Its target is not known. Stated time point: recipient sample about 28 days before transplant, after cytoreduction. Sequenced by immunoSEQ multiplex PCR; TCRdb stores in-frame clones only, minus some. The table has tens of thousands of clones, about 92% seen once. The data originate from a study of T cell clonotyping in hematopoietic cell transplantation. V was clipped by 6 bases and J by 0 bases, with 12 bases between them. Per the germline V gene, CDR1 is LNHDA and CDR2 is SQIVND (reference sequence). The CDR3 totals 15 residues. Study-level results: Higher Inverse Simpson Index values in graft donor and pretransplant recipient predicted broader posttransplant TCR diversity.

Sequences were derived from peripheral blood mononuclear cells, sampled before stem cell transplant. This receptor was identified in a man between 45 and 60 years old with acute myeloid leukemia. Some clones in this sample may be carry-over from other donors' samples. The rearrangement links TRBV19 to TRBJ1-5, with D possibly being TRBD1 (5 bases). The CDR3 nucleotides read TGTGCCAGTAGAGGACGGGGGAATAGCAATCAGCCCCAGCATTTT. Amino acid sequence: CASRGRGNSNQPQHF. The full variable domain, with the rest looked up from reference TRBV19 and TRBJ1-5, is DGGITQSPKYLFRKEGQNVTLSCEQNLNHDAMYWYRQDPGQGLRLIYYSQIVNDFQKGDIAEGYSVSREKKESFPLTVTSAQKNPTAFYLCASRGRGNSNQPQHFGDGTRLSIL.